Listed below are T cell receptor beta chains from one sample, sequenced in a study of blood T cells in healthy people across ages. TCRdb called the 5' RACE reads again in MiXCR, with one record for every CDR3 protein. The sample contains 800,000 or so distinct CDR3 sequences, around a quarter of which appear only once. These sequences were also reported in another study, on T cells of mothers and their children.

Sequencing was carried out using blood. The receptor source for this set is a boy aged 5 to 17 in good health. CDR3s include the opening cysteine and the closing phenylalanine or tryptophan. The D gene is left open where the match is weak. Some rows have no size entry. The others give once, few or many, or a class for an expanded clone.

CASSHGVTEAFF TGTGCCAGTAGTCATGGGGTCACTGAAGCTTTCTTT TRBV19 NA TRBJ1-1 NA
CASSARGRGFSGANVLTF TGTGCCAGCTCAGCGAGGGGACGGGGTTTCTCTGGGGCCAACGTCCTGACTTTC TRBV18 NA TRBJ2-6 NA
CAIRRTGSYGYTF TGTGCCATCAGGAGGACAGGATCCTATGGCTACACCTTC TRBV10-3 TRBD1 TRBJ1-2 NA
CASWSLYNEQFF TGTGCCAGCTGGTCCCTTTACAATGAGCAGTTCTTC TRBV28 NA TRBJ2-1 NA
CSVDERAGSRYF TGCAGCGTTGATGAGAGGGCAGGGAGTCGGTACTTC TRBV29-1 NA TRBJ2-1 few
CASSSHQGTFYEQYF TGTGCCAGCAGCTCCCATCAGGGGACCTTCTACGAGCAGTACTTC TRBV7-6 NA TRBJ2-7 few
CAISESYNSYEQYF TGTGCCATCAGTGAGTCGTATAACTCCTACGAGCAGTACTTC TRBV10-3 NA TRBJ2-7 few
CASSQVVGPNEKLFF TGCGCCAGCAGCCAAGTCGTAGGTCCTAATGAAAAACTGTTTTTT TRBV4-1 NA TRBJ1-4 NA
CASRRQGRTQYF TGTGCCAGCAGGCGTCAGGGGAGAACCCAGTACTTC TRBV7-2 NA TRBJ2-5 few
CASSSPRDSSTDTQYF TGTGCCAGCAGCTCGCCGCGGGATTCTAGCACAGATACGCAGTATTTT TRBV13 NA TRBJ2-3 NA
CASSQTGTGGGGYTF TGTGCCAGCAGCCAGACTGGGACAGGCGGGGGAGGCTACACCTTC TRBV28 TRBD1 TRBJ1-2 NA
CAISVPSGYEQYF TGTGCCATCAGTGTGCCTAGCGGGTACGAGCAGTACTTC TRBV10-3 TRBD2 TRBJ2-7 NA
CASSLLLAGGLPGETQYF TGTGCCAGCAGTTTATTACTAGCGGGGGGCCTCCCGGGGGAGACCCAGTACTTC TRBV28 TRBD2 TRBJ2-5 NA
CASSFGPSTDTQYF TGCGCCAGCAGCTTTGGACCCAGCACAGATACGCAGTATTTT TRBV5-1 NA TRBJ2-3 many
CASSLDYQSGGETQYF TGTGCCAGCAGCTTAGATTACCAGTCGGGAGGAGAGACCCAGTACTTC TRBV11-1 TRBD2 TRBJ2-5 NA
CASSLTGTVAFF TGTGCCAGCAGCTTAACCGGGACCGTTGCTTTCTTT TRBV7-2 NA TRBJ1-1 once
CASSSSREVRGYTF TGTGCCAGCAGTTCTTCCAGGGAAGTCCGTGGCTACACCTTC TRBV27 NA TRBJ1-2 NA
CASSQEEGGANTGELFF TGCGCCAGCAGCCAAGAGGAGGGGGGAGCGAACACCGGGGAGCTGTTTTTT TRBV4-1 NA TRBJ2-2 NA
CASSSLLPSNQPQHF TGTGCCAGCAGTTCCCTACTTCCTAGCAATCAGCCCCAGCATTTT TRBV28 NA TRBJ1-5 NA
CASQSGLIQYF TGTGCCAGCCAGAGTGGTCTCATTCAGTACTTC TRBV11-1 NA TRBJ2-4 NA
CASSLPGQLRLYEQYF TGTGCCAGCAGCTTGCCCGGACAGTTACGATTATACGAGCAGTACTTC TRBV5-6 NA TRBJ2-7 few
CASRAEYSGANVLTF TGTGCCAGCAGAGCTGAATACTCTGGGGCCAACGTCCTGACTTTC TRBV6-6 NA TRBJ2-6 many
CASSRMGQGVSGANVLTF TGTGCCAGCAGCCGGATGGGACAGGGGGTCTCTGGGGCCAACGTCCTGACTTTC TRBV3-1 TRBD1 TRBJ2-6 NA
CASSPHFTGTGDSPLHF TGTGCCAGCAGCCCGCACTTTACCGGGACAGGGGATTCACCCCTCCACTTT TRBV3-1 TRBD1 TRBJ1-6 NA
CSASSGGPSPGANVLTF TGCAGTGCTAGTTCCGGTGGACCCTCCCCTGGGGCCAACGTCCTGACTTTC TRBV20-1 NA TRBJ2-6 NA
CASSLELAGVEQFF TGTGCCAGCAGCTTGGAACTAGCGGGGGTTGAGCAGTTCTTC TRBV7-8 TRBD2 TRBJ2-1 NA
CSVEGTGGYNEQFF TGCAGCGTTGAAGGGACAGGGGGTTACAATGAGCAGTTCTTC TRBV29-1 TRBD1 TRBJ2-1 NA
CASSLDFTGEETQYF TGTGCCAGCAGCTTAGATTTCACAGGGGAAGAGACCCAGTACTTC TRBV7-9 TRBD1 TRBJ2-5 few
CASSPLGGGTLPGLTF TGTGCCAGCAGCCCCCTCGGGGGAGGGACTCTACCTGGCCTCACCTTC TRBV14 NA TRBJ1-2 NA
CASSPNPGSQETQYF TGTGCTAGCAGCCCTAACCCGGGATCACAAGAGACCCAGTACTTC TRBV7-7 NA TRBJ2-5 few
CASSLSTGADTQYF TGTGCCAGCAGTTTATCGACGGGGGCCGATACGCAGTATTTT TRBV28 NA TRBJ2-3 few
CASSPGGEYGYTF TGCGCCAGCAGCCCAGGGGGGGAGTATGGCTACACCTTC TRBV5-1 TRBD1 TRBJ1-2 NA
CASSPLAGGYNEQFF TGTGCCAGCAGTCCACTAGCGGGAGGGTACAATGAGCAGTTCTTC TRBV6-1 TRBD2 TRBJ2-1 many
CASRKEQGLNTEAFF TGTGCCAGCAGGAAAGAACAGGGGCTGAACACTGAAGCTTTCTTT TRBV12-3/TRBV12-4 TRBD1 TRBJ1-1 NA
CASSIGESYGYTF TGCGCCAGTAGTATTGGGGAATCCTATGGCTACACCTTC TRBV10-2 NA TRBJ1-2 once
CASSVALPGQGSGELFF TGTGCCAGCAGCGTAGCCTTACCGGGACAGGGCTCCGGGGAGCTGTTTTTT TRBV9 TRBD1 TRBJ2-2 many
CASSPPEGRRGTQYF TGTGCCAGCAGTCCCCCAGAGGGACGAAGGGGGACCCAGTACTTC TRBV7-9 NA TRBJ2-5 NA
CASGVSGSKGTQYF TGTGCCAGCGGGGTATCGGGGAGTAAAGGGACCCAGTACTTC TRBV3-1 NA TRBJ2-5 NA
CASGLDYMGEQYF TGTGCCAGCGGCTTAGACTATATGGGGGAGCAGTACTTC TRBV7-2 NA TRBJ2-7 NA
CASSRDTRPFNEQFF TGTGCCAGCAGTAGGGACACCCGACCGTTCAATGAGCAGTTCTTC TRBV28 NA TRBJ2-1 few
CSASAGGFQETQYF TGCAGTGCTAGTGCGGGAGGATTCCAAGAGACCCAGTACTTC TRBV20-1 TRBD2 TRBJ2-5 few
CASSWGGGAGETQYF TGTGCCAGCAGCTGGGGCGGGGGGGCCGGCGAGACCCAGTACTTC TRBV12-3/TRBV12-4 TRBD2 TRBJ2-5 NA
CSARDLGRAYEQYF TGCAGTGCTAGAGATTTGGGGCGGGCCTACGAGCAGTACTTC TRBV20-1 NA TRBJ2-7 few
CASSLGYKNEKLFF TGCGCCAGCAGCTTGGGATACAAGAATGAAAAACTGTTTTTT TRBV5-1 NA TRBJ1-4 NA
CATSDPRTVSETQYF TGTGCCACCAGTGATCCGAGGACAGTAAGCGAGACCCAGTACTTC TRBV24-1 NA TRBJ2-5 NA
CASSYGAGGSYEQYF TGTGCCAGCAGTTACGGGGCTGGCGGGAGCTACGAGCAGTACTTC TRBV27 TRBD2 TRBJ2-7 NA
CASSLGGGRAKNSQYF TGTGCCAGCAGCTTAGGCGGGGGGCGGGCCAAAAACAGTCAGTACTTC TRBV7-2 TRBD2 TRBJ2-4 NA
CASRPALAGDEQYF TGTGCCAGCAGACCCGCCCTAGCGGGAGACGAGCAGTACTTC TRBV12-3/TRBV12-4 TRBD2 TRBJ2-7 NA
CASSRSDEQYF TGTGCCAGCAGCCGGTCGGACGAGCAGTACTTC TRBV7-2 NA TRBJ2-7 few
CASSPTGGGGDKETQYF TGTGCCAGCAGCCCTACGGGAGGCGGGGGGGATAAAGAGACCCAGTACTTC TRBV12-3/TRBV12-4 TRBD2 TRBJ2-5 NA
CASSPRQDNTEAFF TGCGCCAGCAGCCCCCGACAGGATAACACTGAAGCTTTCTTT TRBV5-1 NA TRBJ1-1 few
CASSLQAQTEAFF TGTGCCAGCAGTTTACAGGCCCAGACTGAAGCTTTCTTT TRBV12-3/TRBV12-4 NA TRBJ1-1 NA
CASSQARREETQYF TGCGCCAGCAGCCAAGCCCGACGGGAAGAGACTCAGTACTTC TRBV4-3 NA TRBJ2-5 NA
CASRGQGLEAFF TGTGCCAGCAGGGGACAGGGGCTTGAAGCTTTCTTT TRBV28 TRBD1 TRBJ1-1 few
CSARARASGSYEQYF TGCAGTGCCCGCGCTCGGGCTAGCGGTTCCTACGAGCAGTACTTC TRBV20-1 TRBD2 TRBJ2-7 NA